The 13 T cell receptor beta chains below come from one sample, sequenced in a study of cytomegalovirus exposure and HLA in healthy donors. Primers included in the PCR were 60 Vbeta and 13 Jbeta primers. The protocol was immunoSEQ multiplex PCR, while the TCRdb copy is restricted to in-frame clones and leaves out a portion. Here the sample spans 100,000 to 140,000 clones, over 70% being singletons. Sequenced material: PBMCs. Receptors were obtained from a young man in good health and CMV-seronegative.

The chain employs TRBV28 and TRBJ2-5; TRBD1 is a possible D gene (5 bases). In germline, CDR1 is MDHEN, CDR2 SYDVKM. The CDR3 contains 14 residues. Trimming stripped 2 bases from V and 5 bases from J, with 12 bases between. The CDR3 protein is CASSLQDTGETQYF. DNA of the CDR3: TGTGCCAGCAGTTTACAGGACACCGGGGAGACCCAGTACTTC.

The V call is TRBV28, the J call TRBJ2-3; 10 bases are a match to TRBD2. With 5 bases clipped from V and 5 bases from J, the junction kept 7 bases outside the gene matches. CDR1 is MDHEN and CDR2 is SYDVKM in the germline V gene. There are 15 residues in the CDR3. CDR3 nucleotides: TGTGCCAGCAGTCCGACTAGCGGGCGGCAAGATACGCAGTATTTT. It codes for CASSPTSGRQDTQYF.

This chain uses TRBV27 with TRBJ2-1; the D is unclear. The CDR3 totals 14 residues. V lost 2 bases to trimming and J lost 1 base, with 6 bases between them. CDR1 is MNHEY and CDR2 is SMNVEV in the germline V gene (reference sequence). DNA of the CDR3: TGTGCCAGCAGTTTAGTCTCTTCCTACAATGAGCAGTTCTTC. Its protein is CASSLVSSYNEQFF.

The CDR3 region is CASTPRAGQPQHF. The DNA of the CDR3 is TGTGCCAGCACCCCCAGGGCCGGTCAGCCCCAGCATTTT. The rearrangement links TRBV6-1 to TRBJ1-5; tentative D call: TRBD1 (5 bases). Per the germline V gene, CDR1 is MNHNS and CDR2 is SASEGT. With 7 bases removed from V and 6 bases from J, the gap between germline ends came to 13 bases. This CDR3 spans 13 amino acids.

The CDR3, as DNA: TGTGCCAGCAGGAGACTACGTCAAGAGACCCAGTACTTC. This translates into CASRRLRQETQYF. V usage is TRBV6-5 and J usage is TRBJ2-5; tentatively, D is TRBD2 (5 bases). The CDR3 covers 13 residues. Trimming removed 6 bases from V and 2 bases from J, with 10 bases in between. Looked up from germline, CDR1 is MNHEY and CDR2 is SVGAGI.

V is TRBV6-1 and J is TRBJ2-3; 12 bases are a match to TRBD2. The J segment lost 1 base and the V segment lost 8 bases, leaving 4 bases of the junction unmatched. There are 15 residues in the CDR3. Germline values: CDR1 MNHNS, CDR2 SASEGT. The CDR3: CASGGLAGRTDTQYF. The CDR3 DNA follows: TGTGCCAGCGGTGGACTAGCGGGGCGCACAGATACGCAGTATTTT.

The chain joins TRBV5-4 to TRBJ2-7, with a weak D call TRBD1 (6 bases). The CDR3 contains 15 residues. The V gene's germline CDR1 is SGHNT and CDR2 YYREEE (reference sequence). V dropped 0 bases and J dropped 2 bases, with 12 bases sitting between them. CDR3 sequence (DNA): TGTGCCAGCAGCTTGGGACGGGACATTACCTACGAGCAGTACTTC. This translates into CASSLGRDITYEQYF.

The V call is TRBV2, the J call TRBJ2-2, with D tentatively TRBD2 (6 bases). Germline V lookup: CDR1 SNHLY, CDR2 FYNNEI. The CDR3 sequence is 15 residues long. The germline V and J ends were trimmed by 4 bases and 1 base, with 10 bases remaining between them. The CDR3 nucleotides read TGTGCCAGCAGTGCCAAGGGACTGAACACCGGGGAGCTGTTTTTT. Its translation is CASSAKGLNTGELFF.

This clone was seen just once. The J gene is TRBJ1-2, the V gene TRBV5-4; D unresolved. V lost 1 base, J lost 8 bases, and 9 bases lay in between. The germline V gene encodes CDR1 SGHNT and CDR2 YYREEE (reference sequence). The length of the CDR3 is 12 residues. The CDR3 bases are TGTGCCAGCAGCTTGTCCCTCGGGGGCTACACCTTC. It encodes CASSLSLGGYTF.

This clone has only a few counts. The V call is TRBV7-9, the J call TRBJ1-1; TRBD1 is a possible D gene (6 bases). V lost 3 bases, J lost 5 bases, and 16 bases lay in between. The germline CDR1 and CDR2 sequences are SEHNR and FQNEAQ (reference sequence). This CDR3 is built from 15 residues. The CDR3 reads CASSLERQVRTEAFF. The CDR3 nucleotides are TGTGCCAGCAGCTTGGAAAGACAGGTGAGGACTGAAGCTTTCTTT.

Points on this clone: Because it lacks the conserved phenylalanine or tryptophan at the end, this CDR3 is likely a read error. No DNA is shown, since the ends of the CDR3 on it are uncertain; the CDR3 is the one TCRdb lists. This rearrangement joins TRBV21-1 to TRBJ1-6; the D call of TRBD1 is as the table states it, not checked on the DNA. TRBV21-1 is reported as a pseudogene. The CDR3 numbers 13 amino acids, ends counted. CDR3 amino acids: CASSKGDSKKGMR.

The V gene is TRBV5-1, the J gene TRBJ2-3; a possible D gene is TRBD2 (6 bases). This CDR3 is built from 14 residues. Germline CDR1 reads SGHRS; CDR2 reads YFSETQ. V lost 0 bases to trimming and J lost 4 bases, with 9 bases between them. CDR3 DNA: TGCGCCAGCAGCTTGGTGGTAGCGGCAGATACGCAGTATTTT. Amino acids: CASSLVVAADTQYF. Together with reference TRBV5-1 and TRBJ2-3, the CDR3 gives the full variable domain: KAGVTQTPRYLIKTRGQQVTLSCSPISGHRSVSWYQQTPGQGLQFLFEYFSETQRNKGNFPGRFSGRQFSNSRSEMNVSTLELGDSALYLCASSLVVAADTQYFGPGTRLTVL.

This clone was seen a handful of times. The chain is built from TRBV6-6 and TRBJ1-1; D is unresolved. Germline CDR1 MNHNY, CDR2 SVGAGI (reference sequence). The CDR3 totals 13 residues. The V and J ends lost 1 base and 6 bases respectively, with 9 bases between them. This CDR3 is CASSYLRESEAFF. In DNA, the CDR3 is TGTGCCAGCAGTTACTTACGGGAGTCTGAAGCTTTCTTT.